Only one count was recorded for the clone carrying this T cell receptor beta chain. This entry belongs to a study of Tregs in tolerant kidney transplant recipients. Thawed PBMCs were FACS-sorted into unstimulated CD4+CD25+CD127- regulatory T cells, CD4+CD25- non-regulatory cells, CD4 and CD8 cells. Data came from immunoSEQ multiplex PCR; TCRdb stores just in-frame clones and leaves some out. The table has tens of thousands of clones, 65% to 85% seen once; the top ten hold approximately 4.8%. The length of the CDR3 is 13 residues. Trimming took off 5 bases at V and 1 base at J, with 7 bases between the two ends. Germline loops: CDR1 SGHTA, CDR2 FQGNSA.

Sequencing input: CD4+ T cells from blood. This clonotype was sampled from a human donor in good health. This rearrangement joins TRBV7-2 to TRBJ2-3; the D gene could be TRBD1 or TRBD2 (5 bases each). The CDR3 spells CASSRDRTDTQYF. The CDR3 DNA is TGTGCCAGCAGCCGGGACCGCACAGATACGCAGTATTTT.